A single sample is the source of the 9 T cell receptor beta chains below, sequenced in a study of diagnostic markers for celiac disease. Reanalyzing the reads, TCRdb keeps one entry per CDR3 protein, without DNA. Its table records 7,000 to 9,500 distinct CDR3 sequences. The sequencing sample was made of either unsorted cells or a sorted T cell fraction (not recorded which). These receptors were obtained from a human donor. This table probably holds off-target reads from a library built for another chain.

Considering frequency, this clonotype is medium-sized. This rearrangement joins TRBV6-6 to TRBJ2-1; there is no DNA to check the TCRdb D call of TRBD1. Germline CDR1 is MNHNY and CDR2 is SVGAGI (reference sequence). This CDR3 is 17 amino acids long. This CDR3 is CASSPPPGQGAYNEQFF.

The V call is TRBV3-1, the J call TRBJ1-6; TCRdb returns TRBD1, unconfirmable since there is no DNA. Germline V gene data show CDR1 as LGHDT and CDR2 as YNNKEL (reference sequence). The CDR3 is made up of 15 amino acids. The CDR3 sequence: CASSQEWQGSSPLHF.

V and J are TRBV5-1 and TRBJ2-5; TCRdb proposes TRBD2, but this gene call is untestable without DNA. The CDR3 consists of 14 residues. Looked up from germline, CDR1 is SGHRS and CDR2 is YFSETQ. The chain's CDR3 is CASSLDGTSVTQYF.

CDR3 protein: CASSLGLAEDTQYF. This chain connects TRBV7-8 to TRBJ2-3. Germline assignment: CDR1 SGHVS and CDR2 FQNEAQ. The CDR3 has 14 amino acids.

CDR3: CASSSGILNTEAFF. The chain has TRBV12-3 or TRBV12-4 and TRBJ1-1. The CDR3 is 14 amino acids.

The rearrangement links TRBV5-1 to TRBJ1-1. Germline V gives CDR1 SGHRS, CDR2 YFSETQ. The CDR3 sequence is 13 residues long. Here the CDR3 reads CASRKVLNTEAFF. Using reference TRBV5-1 and TRBJ1-1 for the parts outside the CDR3, the full variable domain is KAGVTQTPRYLIKTRGQQVTLSCSPISGHRSVSWYQQTPGQGLQFLFEYFSETQRNKGNFPGRFSGRQFSNSRSEMNVSTLELGDSALYLCASRKVLNTEAFFGQGTRLTVV.

This clonotype is labeled medium-sized based on frequency. This chain uses TRBV20-1 with TRBJ2-1; TCRdb proposes TRBD1, but this gene call is untestable without DNA. This CDR3 contains 12 residues. Germline assignment: CDR1 DFQATT and CDR2 SNEGSKA (reference sequence). The CDR3 sequence is CSASPRGIQQFF.

V gene TRBV6-5 combines with J gene TRBJ2-3; TCRdb reports TRBD1, a call that lacks DNA to check it against. The CDR3 runs to 14 residues. Per the germline V gene, CDR1 is MNHEY and CDR2 is SVGAGI. The CDR3 loop is CASRGGTGTDTQYF.

The V gene is TRBV20-1, the J gene TRBJ1-2; no DNA is available, so the TRBD1 call from TCRdb remains unchecked. Germline loops: CDR1 DFQATT, CDR2 SNEGSKA (reference sequence). This CDR3 has 13 amino acids. The CDR3 reads CSAATGGDYGYTF.